Listed here are 15 T cell receptor beta chains from one sample, sequenced in a study of CD8+ T cells in alopecia areata. After isolation, RNA underwent reverse transcription to generate cDNA as the sequencing template. The protocol was immunoSEQ multiplex PCR, while the TCRdb copy is restricted to in-frame clones and leaves out a portion. The sample records roughly 100,000 clones, just over 85% being singletons. Treatment in this sample: oral pan-JAK inhibitor, 5-10 mg twice daily. The sample here was CD8+ T cells sorted from blood, taken between weeks 30 and 35, from a patient treated with tofacitinib. These receptors were collected from a human donor with alopecia areata.

This clone was seen more than once but under ten times. The rearrangement uses TRBV29-1 and TRBJ2-7, with D maybe TRBD2 (5 bases). The germline V gene has CDR1 SQVTM and CDR2 ANQGSEA. V lost 3 bases, J lost 2 bases, and 11 bases lay in between. The CDR3 is 13 residues long. The CDR3 DNA follows: TGCAGCGTTGAGGGAGACGGACCCTACGAGCAGTACTTC. Its translation is CSVEGDGPYEQYF.

This sequence joins TRBV6-5 and TRBJ2-7; possible D gene TRBD2, 6 bases. This CDR3 is 13 amino acids long. Germline-derived CDR1 and CDR2 are MNHEY and SVGAGI. The V end lost 9 bases, the J end lost 2 bases, and 14 bases lay between the germline ends. The CDR3 DNA sequence: TGTGCCAGTTCCCTGGGGGGAACCTACGAGCAGTACTTC. Translated: CASSLGGTYEQYF.

V and J are TRBV7-3 and TRBJ2-3, with 8 nucleotides matching TRBD2. Germline V CDR1 and CDR2: SGHTA, FQGTGA. J lost 1 base, V lost 5 bases, and 5 bases had no gene match. CDR3 size: 15 residues. CDR3 sequence (DNA): TGTGCCAGCAGCCTTAGCGGGGCTGGCACAGATACGCAGTATTTT. Encoded protein: CASSLSGAGTDTQYF.

The chain is built from TRBV10-3 and TRBJ1-1; the D gene is possibly TRBD1 (6 bases). Germline CDR1 and CDR2: ENHRY and SYGVKD. The CDR3 loop spans 14 amino acids. V was pared by 5 bases and J by 0 bases, with 10 bases between. CDR3 residues: CAISPDSLNTEAFF. The CDR3 DNA reads as TGTGCCATCAGTCCGGACAGTTTGAACACTGAAGCTTTCTTT.

This chain joins TRBV7-9 and TRBJ2-7; D may match TRBD1 or TRBD2 (5 bases each). Germline CDR1 is SEHNR and CDR2 is FQNEAQ (reference sequence). The length of the CDR3 is 13 residues. The V end was cut by 11 bases, the J end by 3 bases, with 17 bases between. The CDR3 sequence: CAVEGSPNYEQYF. CDR3 DNA: TGTGCCGTAGAGGGGTCCCCAAACTACGAGCAGTACTTC.

The V call is TRBV9, the J call TRBJ1-1, with a possible D match to TRBD1 (6 bases). Looked up from germline, CDR1 is SGDLS and CDR2 is YYNGEE. CDR3 length: 12 residues. V was trimmed by 3 bases and J by 6 bases, leaving 9 bases between them. The CDR3 is CASSAGTSEAFF. The DNA for the CDR3 is TGTGCCAGCAGCGCAGGGACATCTGAAGCTTTCTTT.

The gene calls are TRBV4-1 and TRBJ2-2; 9 nucleotides agree with TRBD2. From germline, CDR1 is MGHRA and CDR2 YSYEKL. The ends lost 1 base at V and 5 bases at J; junction bases unmatched: 5. The CDR3 has 16 amino acids. CDR3 sequence reads: CASSQGGLAGTGELFF. DNA of the CDR3: TGCGCCAGCAGCCAAGGGGGACTAGCCGGGACCGGGGAGCTGTTTTTT.

This chain links TRBV29-1 with TRBJ2-1; D gene unclear. This CDR3 has 16 residues. The germline gives CDR1 SQVTM, CDR2 ANQGSEA. V was pared by 1 base and J by 0 bases, with 13 bases between. DNA for the CDR3: TGCAGCGTTGAAGGTCATGCGAGGAGCTCCTACAATGAGCAGTTCTTC. Its translation is CSVEGHARSSYNEQFF.

Worth noting for this clone: Germline is not matched at one junction end, which may reflect a read error. The chain uses TRBV7-8 and TRBJ1-1; D gene ambiguous. Germline V CDR1 and CDR2: SGHVS, FQNEAQ. The CDR3 totals 12 residues. CDR3 sequence reads: CASSPDPSKANF. The DNA of the CDR3 is TGTGCCAGCAGCCCCGACCCCTCCAAAGCAAACTTT.

The chain is built from TRBV11-2 and TRBJ2-3; tentatively, D is TRBD1 or TRBD2 (7 bases each). CDR1 is SGHAT, CDR2 FQNNGV, per germline. The V end was cut by 0 bases, the J end by 3 bases, with 16 bases between. The CDR3 contains 17 residues. CDR3 nucleotide sequence: TGTGCCAGCAGCTTAGATTTTTGGCAGGGGGGGACAGATACGCAGTATTTT. It translates to CASSLDFWQGGTDTQYF.

V gene TRBV5-1 combines with J gene TRBJ2-1; 7 bases align to TRBD1. V was pared by 4 bases and J by 6 bases, with 7 bases of the junction left unmatched. The CDR3 loop spans 14 amino acids. Germline CDR1 SGHRS, CDR2 YFSETQ. The CDR3: CASSKYRGPNEQFF. CDR3 bases: TGCGCCAGCAGCAAGTACAGGGGCCCCAATGAGCAGTTCTTC.

The chain employs TRBV5-4 and TRBJ2-1, with D possibly matching TRBD1 (5 bases). This CDR3 is 12 amino acids long. Looked up from germline, CDR1 is SGHNT and CDR2 is YYREEE (reference sequence). The V gene lost 4 bases and the J gene lost 15 bases, with 17 bases spanning the gap. The CDR3 sequence is CASSTGPRPPFF. The CDR3 DNA reads TGTGCCAGCAGCACAGGACCGCGCCCCCCGTTCTTC.

The chain uses TRBV6-1 and TRBJ2-3, with D uncertain. The CDR3 is made up of 14 amino acids. Germline CDR1 and CDR2: MNHNS and SASEGT. V gave up 4 bases and J gave up 0 bases, with 8 bases separating them. The CDR3: CASSVKDSTDTQYF. CDR3 in DNA: TGTGCCAGCAGTGTTAAAGATAGCACAGATACGCAGTATTTT.

The J gene is TRBJ2-1, the V gene TRBV29-1, with D possibly being TRBD2 (5 bases). The CDR3 has 16 amino acids. V gave up 0 bases and J gave up 2 bases, with 14 bases separating them. Germline values: CDR1 SQVTM, CDR2 ANQGSEA. The CDR3 protein is CSVEDSTGSPYNEQFF. The CDR3 DNA follows: TGCAGCGTTGAAGATTCAACGGGATCCCCCTACAATGAGCAGTTCTTC.

This rearrangement joins TRBV6-4 to TRBJ2-3; 8 nucleotides match TRBD2. Germline V CDR1 and CDR2: MRHNA, SNTAGT. The CDR3 has 13 residues. J gave up 15 bases and V 6 bases, and 14 bases lay outside the gene matches. CDR3 in DNA: TGTGCCAGCAGCGCCATCCTTGAGCGGGAGCAATATTTT. Translating gives CASSAILEREQYF.